This TCR beta chain was identified in a study of spatial heterogeneity in lung cancer. V was cut by 5 bases and J by 0 bases, with 11 bases left in between. Germline CDR1 reads SGHTA; CDR2 reads FQGNSA. The CDR3 contains 15 residues. The table lists this clonotype with a few counts. Time point indicated: blood at routine non-recurrence follow-up after resection. A single record per CDR3 protein comes from TCRdb applying MiXCR to the 5' RACE reads. The profile covers tens of thousands of distinct CDR3 sequences, with just under 20% appearing a single time and 21% taken by the ten largest. The sequence was obtained from a male donor with early-stage non-small cell lung cancer. V is TRBV7-2 and J is TRBJ1-5; a possible D gene is TRBD1 (6 bases). The starting material was PBMCs, obtained at follow-up. The CDR3 DNA follows: TGTGCCAGCAGCCCTTGGACAGATAGCAATCAGCCCCAGCATTTT. This translates into CASSPWTDSNQPQHF.